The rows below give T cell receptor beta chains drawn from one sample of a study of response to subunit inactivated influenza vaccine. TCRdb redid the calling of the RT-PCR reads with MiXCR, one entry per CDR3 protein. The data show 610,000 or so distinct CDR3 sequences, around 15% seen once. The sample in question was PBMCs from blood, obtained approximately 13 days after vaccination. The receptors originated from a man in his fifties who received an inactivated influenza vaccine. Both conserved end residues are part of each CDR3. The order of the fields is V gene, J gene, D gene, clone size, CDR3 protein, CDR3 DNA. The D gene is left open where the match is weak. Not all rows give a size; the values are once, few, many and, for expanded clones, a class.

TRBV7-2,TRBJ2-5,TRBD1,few,CASRTGNQETQYF,TGTGCCAGCAGGACAGGGAACCAAGAGACCCAGTACTTC
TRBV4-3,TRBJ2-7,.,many,CASSQDAAGPYEQYF,TGCGCCAGCAGCCAAGATGCGGCAGGCCCCTACGAGCAGTACTTC
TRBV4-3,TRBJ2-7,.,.,CASSQALGYDYEQYF,TGCGCCAGCAGCCAAGCTCTGGGGTATGACTACGAGCAGTACTTC
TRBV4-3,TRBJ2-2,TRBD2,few,CASSPSGEGTGELFF,TGCGCCAGCAGCCCTAGCGGGGAAGGCACCGGGGAGCTGTTTTTT
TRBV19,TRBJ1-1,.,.,CASSASWTENTEAFF,TGTGCCAGTAGTGCAAGCTGGACAGAGAACACTGAAGCTTTCTTT
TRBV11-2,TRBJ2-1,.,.,CASSRLVSSYNEQFF,TGTGCCAGCAGCCGCTTGGTGAGCTCCTACAATGAGCAGTTCTTC
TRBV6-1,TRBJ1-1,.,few,CASSDPSMNTEAFF,TGTGCCAGCAGTGACCCTTCCATGAACACTGAAGCTTTCTTT
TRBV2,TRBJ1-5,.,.,CASKETATSGQPQHF,TGTGCCAGCAAAGAGACCGCGACCTCTGGGCAGCCCCAGCATTTT
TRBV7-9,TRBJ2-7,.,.,CASSTSVGEQYF,TGTGCCAGCAGCACCTCTGTGGGCGAGCAGTACTTC
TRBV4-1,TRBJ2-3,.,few,CASSLPQAGDTQYF,TGCGCCAGCAGCCTTCCCCAAGCAGGAGATACGCAGTATTTT
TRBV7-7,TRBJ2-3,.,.,CASSLKPRTDTKYF,TGTGCTAGCAGCTTAAAACCGAGAACAGATACGAAGTATTTT
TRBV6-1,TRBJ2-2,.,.,CASSLDSPIGELFF,TGTGCCAGCAGCTTGGACAGTCCCATCGGGGAGCTGTTTTTT
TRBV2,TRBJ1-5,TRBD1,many,CASNRDRGLPQHF,TGTGCCAGCAATCGGGACAGGGGTCTGCCCCAGCATTTT
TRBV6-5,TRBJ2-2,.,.,CASRDYGELFF,TGTGCCAGCAGGGATTACGGGGAGCTGTTTTTT
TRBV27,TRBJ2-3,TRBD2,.,CASSSLAGGWDTQYF,TGTGCCAGCAGTTCCCTAGCGGGGGGATGGGATACGCAGTATTTT
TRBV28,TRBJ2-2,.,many,CASSTNTGELFF,TGTGCCAGCAGTACCAACACCGGGGAGCTGTTTTTT
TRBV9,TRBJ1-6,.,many,CASSVAGDNSPLHF,TGTGCCAGCAGCGTCGCAGGGGATAATTCACCCCTCCACTTT
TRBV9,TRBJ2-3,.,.,CASSPGPRVTDTQYF,TGTGCCAGCAGCCCAGGACCAAGGGTCACAGATACGCAGTATTTT
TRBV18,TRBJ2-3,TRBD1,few,CASSPYRGTTDTQYF,TGTGCCAGCTCACCATACAGGGGGACCACAGATACGCAGTATTTT
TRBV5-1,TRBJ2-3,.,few,CASSLTTAEGSDTQYF,TGCGCCAGCAGCTTGACAACTGCTGAGGGATCAGATACGCAGTATTTT
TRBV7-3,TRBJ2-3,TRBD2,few,CASSLTRESTDTQYF,TGTGCCAGCAGCTTAACGCGGGAGAGCACAGATACGCAGTATTTT
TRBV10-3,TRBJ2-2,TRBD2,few,CAIGQRETGELFF,TGTGCCATCGGGCAGCGGGAGACCGGGGAGCTGTTTTTT
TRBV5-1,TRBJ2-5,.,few,CASSLEGNRETQYF,TGCGCCAGCAGCTTGGAAGGGAATCGGGAGACCCAGTACTTC
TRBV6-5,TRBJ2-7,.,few,CASSYSKTVPRYEQYF,TGTGCCAGCAGTTATTCCAAGACGGTCCCCCGCTACGAGCAGTACTTC
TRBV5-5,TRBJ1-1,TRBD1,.,CASSYTGGTEAFF,TGTGCCAGCAGCTACACAGGGGGCACTGAAGCTTTCTTT
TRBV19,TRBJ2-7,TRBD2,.,CATRGGLLGEQYF,TGTGCCACCCGGGGGGGTCTCTTGGGCGAGCAGTACTTC